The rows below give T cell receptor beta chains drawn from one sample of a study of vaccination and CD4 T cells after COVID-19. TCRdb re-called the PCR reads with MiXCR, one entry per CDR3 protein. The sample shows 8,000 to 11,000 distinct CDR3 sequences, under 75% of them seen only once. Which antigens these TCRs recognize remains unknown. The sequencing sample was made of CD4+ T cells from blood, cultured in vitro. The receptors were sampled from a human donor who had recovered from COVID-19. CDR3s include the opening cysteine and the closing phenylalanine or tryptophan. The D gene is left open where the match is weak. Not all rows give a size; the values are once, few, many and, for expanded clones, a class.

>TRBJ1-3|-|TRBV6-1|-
TGTGCCAGCAGGGCCCAGGGTCCCTCTGGAAACACCATATATTTT
CASRAQGPSGNTIYF
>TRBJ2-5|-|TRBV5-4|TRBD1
TGTGCCAGCAGCACAAGGACAGGGAGGGAGACCCAGTACTTC
CASSTRTGRETQYF
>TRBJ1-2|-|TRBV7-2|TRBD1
TGTGCCAGCAGCTCCACAGGGGGCCGATATGGCTACACCTTC
CASSSTGGRYGYTF
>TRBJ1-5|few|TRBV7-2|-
TGTGCCAGCAGCTTAGACATGCGCATCGATCAGCCCCAGCATTTT
CASSLDMRIDQPQHF
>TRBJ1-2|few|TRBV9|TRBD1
TGTGCCAGCAGCGTTTCCGGGACAGGTCTGGATGGCTACACCTTC
CASSVSGTGLDGYTF
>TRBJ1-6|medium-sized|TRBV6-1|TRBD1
TGTGCCAGCACCCAGGGACAGGGGGCCTGGAATTCACCCCTCCACTTT
CASTQGQGAWNSPLHF
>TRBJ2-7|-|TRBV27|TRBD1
TGTGCCAGCAGCCCTCCCGGACAGGTCTACGAGCAGTACTTC
CASSPPGQVYEQYF
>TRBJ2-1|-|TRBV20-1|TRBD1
TGCAGTGGGGGCCCGGCGGGACAGGCGTTCTTC
CSGGPAGQAFF
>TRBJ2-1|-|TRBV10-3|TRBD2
TGTGCCATCAGACTAGCGGGAGTCAATGAGCAGTTCTTC
CAIRLAGVNEQFF
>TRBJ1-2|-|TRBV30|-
TGTGCCTGGAGCCGCCGGCAGGGCGATGGCTACACCTTC
CAWSRRQGDGYTF
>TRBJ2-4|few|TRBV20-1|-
TGCAGTAGGGGGGATTTGGCCAAAAACATTCAGTACTTC
CSRGDLAKNIQYF
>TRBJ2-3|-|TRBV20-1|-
TGCAGTGCCGCGGGGTACAGCGCAGATACGCAGTATTTT
CSAAGYSADTQYF
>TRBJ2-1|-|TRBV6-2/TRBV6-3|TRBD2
TGTGCCAGCAGCCCCCCGATGATCCTAGCGGGAGGAAATGAGCAGTTCTTC
CASSPPMILAGGNEQFF
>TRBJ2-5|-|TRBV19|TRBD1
TGTGCCAGTAGTAGTCAGGGACAGGGAGAGACCCAGTACTTC
CASSSQGQGETQYF
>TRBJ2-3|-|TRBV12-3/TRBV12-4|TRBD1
TGTGCCAGCAATGGACAGGGGCCAGATACGCAGTATTTT
CASNGQGPDTQYF
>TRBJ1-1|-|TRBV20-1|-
TGCAGTGCTAGAGATCGTTGGAGGCGAACTGAAGCTTTCTTT
CSARDRWRRTEAFF
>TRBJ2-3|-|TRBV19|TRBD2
TGTGCCAGTACCCCCTCTGCTAGCGGGGGGGGGTCAGATACGCAGTATTTT
CASTPSASGGGSDTQYF
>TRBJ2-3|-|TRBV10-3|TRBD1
TGTGCCATCTCTGAGGGGACAGGGAAAGATACGCAGTATTTT
CAISEGTGKDTQYF
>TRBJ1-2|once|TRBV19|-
TGTGCCAGTAGTACAAACAGGGCTGCCTATGGCTACACCTTC
CASSTNRAAYGYTF
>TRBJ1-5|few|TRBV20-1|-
TGCAGTGCCAGGGGTAGCAATCAGCCCCAGCATTTT
CSARGSNQPQHF
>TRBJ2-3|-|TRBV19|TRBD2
TGTGCCAGTAGTACCACACATGGACTAGCGGGAGAAACAGATACGCAGTATTTT
CASSTTHGLAGETDTQYF
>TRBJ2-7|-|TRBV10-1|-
TGCGCCAGCATTAGGGTTCGGAAAGTCGGTAGCTCCTACGAGCAGTACTTC
CASIRVRKVGSSYEQYF
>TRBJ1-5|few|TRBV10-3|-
TGTGCCATCAGCCCAGGGGCGGGCAATCAGCCCCAGCATTTT
CAISPGAGNQPQHF
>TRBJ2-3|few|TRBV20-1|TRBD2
TGCAGTGCTCAAACAGATAGGGCGGGAGACACAGATACGCAGTATTTT
CSAQTDRAGDTDTQYF
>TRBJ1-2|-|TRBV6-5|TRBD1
TGTGCCAGCAGTTACGGGACAGGGGATCGGTATGGCTACACCTTC
CASSYGTGDRYGYTF
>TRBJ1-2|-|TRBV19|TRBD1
TGTGCCAGTAGTCTCCTGGGACAGGGAATATATGGCTACACCTTC
CASSLLGQGIYGYTF